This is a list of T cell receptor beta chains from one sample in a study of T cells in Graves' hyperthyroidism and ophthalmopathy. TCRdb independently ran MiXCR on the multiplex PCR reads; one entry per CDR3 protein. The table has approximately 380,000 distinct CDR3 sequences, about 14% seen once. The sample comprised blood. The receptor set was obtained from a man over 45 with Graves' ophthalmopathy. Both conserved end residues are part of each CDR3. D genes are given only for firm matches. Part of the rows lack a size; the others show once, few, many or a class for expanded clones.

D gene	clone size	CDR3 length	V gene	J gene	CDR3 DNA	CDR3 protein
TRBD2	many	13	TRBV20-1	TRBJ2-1	TGCAGTGGGTGGAGCGGGAGTCTTAGTGAGCAGTTCTTC	CSGWSGSLSEQFF
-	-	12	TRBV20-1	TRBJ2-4	TGCAGTGCTAGAGAGGACGGGGCCATTCAGTACTTC	CSAREDGAIQYF
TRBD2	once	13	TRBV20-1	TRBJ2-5	TGCAGTGCTAGAGTAGCGGGAGGTGAGACCCAGTACTTC	CSARVAGGETQYF
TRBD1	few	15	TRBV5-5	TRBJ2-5	TGTGCCAGCAGATTAGAGGGGACAGGGGTAGAGACCCAGTACTTC	CASRLEGTGVETQYF
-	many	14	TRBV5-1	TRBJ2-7	TGCGCCAGCAGCGCATCAAACGCGGTCTACGAGCAGTACTTC	CASSASNAVYEQYF
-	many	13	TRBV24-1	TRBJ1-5	TGTGCCACCAGTGAGACAGGACGCGGACCCCAGCATTTT	CATSETGRGPQHF
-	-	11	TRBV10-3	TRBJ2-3	TGTGTCACCTCGAGAGCAGATACGCAGTATTTT	CVTSRADTQYF
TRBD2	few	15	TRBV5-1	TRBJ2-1	TGCGCCAGCAGCGGAAGACTAGCGGAGTACAATGAGCAGTTCTTC	CASSGRLAEYNEQFF
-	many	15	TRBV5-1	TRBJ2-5	TGCGCCAGCAGCTTGTGGCCAGGCATCAAAGAGACCCAGTACTTC	CASSLWPGIKETQYF
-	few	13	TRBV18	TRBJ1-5	TGTGCCAGCTCACCACACGTGGGGCAGCCCCAGCATTTT	CASSPHVGQPQHF
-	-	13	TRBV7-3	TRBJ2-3	TGTGCCAGGAATAGCGGAACCACAGATACGCAGTATTTT	CARNSGTTDTQYF
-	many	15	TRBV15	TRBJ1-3	TGTGCCACCAGCAGAGACGGGGCCTCTGGAAACACCATATATTTT	CATSRDGASGNTIYF
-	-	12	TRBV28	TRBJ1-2	TGTGCCGGAGCGGTAGCTAACTATGGCTACACCTTC	CAGAVANYGYTF
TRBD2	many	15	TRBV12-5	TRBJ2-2	TGTGCTAGTGGTTTGGTCGCGGGAGTGAACGGGGAGCTGTTTTTT	CASGLVAGVNGELFF
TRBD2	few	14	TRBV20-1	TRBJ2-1	TGCAGTGCTTCAGCGGGGGTCTCCTACAATGAGCAGTTCTTC	CSASAGVSYNEQFF
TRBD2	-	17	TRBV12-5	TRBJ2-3	TGTGCTAGTGGTTTGTTAGCGGGAGCTTCGCGCACAGATACGCAGTATTTT	CASGLLAGASRTDTQYF
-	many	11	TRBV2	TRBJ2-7	TGTGCCAGCAGTGAAGGTCGCGAGCAGTACTTC	CASSEGREQYF
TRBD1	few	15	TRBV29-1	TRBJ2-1	TGCAGCGTAAAGAAATCCGCCGGGACAGGGGGAGAGCAGTTCTTC	CSVKKSAGTGGEQFF
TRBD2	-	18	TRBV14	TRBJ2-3	TGTGCCAGCGCAGGGATACTGGGGACTAGCGGAGTCACAGATACGCAGTATTTT	CASAGILGTSGVTDTQYF
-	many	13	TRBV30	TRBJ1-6	TGTGCCTGGAGAGGGGTCCCTAATTCACCCCTCCACTTT	CAWRGVPNSPLHF
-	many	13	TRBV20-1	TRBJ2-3	TGCAGTGCTAGACAGCGGACCGCATATACGCAGTATTTT	CSARQRTAYTQYF
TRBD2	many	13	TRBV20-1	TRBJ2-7	TGCAGTGGCAAGTGGGCGGGAGGCTACGAGCAGTACTTC	CSGKWAGGYEQYF
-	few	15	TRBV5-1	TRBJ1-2	TGCGCCAGCAGCGACGAACTCACAGGGTCCCATGGCTACACCTTC	CASSDELTGSHGYTF
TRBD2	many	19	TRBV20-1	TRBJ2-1	TGCAGTGCTAGACCCACGGGACTAGCGGGAGCTGGTTCCTACAATGAGCAGTTCTTC	CSARPTGLAGAGSYNEQFF
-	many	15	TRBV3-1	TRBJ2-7	TGTGCCAGCAGTTCACATAACGGCAGTCCCGACGAGCAGTACTTC	CASSSHNGSPDEQYF
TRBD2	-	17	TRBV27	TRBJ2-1	TGTGCCAGCAGCCGGGGGAGCGGGAGGGCAACCTACAATGAGCAGTTCTTC	CASSRGSGRATYNEQFF
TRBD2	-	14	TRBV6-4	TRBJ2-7	TGTGCCAGCAAAAGCGGGAGGAACTACTACGAGCAGTACTTC	CASKSGRNYYEQYF
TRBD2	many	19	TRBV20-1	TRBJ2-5	TGCAGTGCTAGAGCTGAGTTGACTAGCGGGAGGGCCAGGCGAGAGACCCAGTACTTC	CSARAELTSGRARRETQYF
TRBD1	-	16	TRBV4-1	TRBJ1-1	TGCGCCAGCAGCCCTCGACAGGGAGGGTTTTCAACTGAAGCTTTCTTT	CASSPRQGGFSTEAFF
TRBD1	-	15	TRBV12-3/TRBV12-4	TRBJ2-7	TGTGCCAGCGGCTCGGGACAGGGTCGCTCCTACGAGCAGTACTTC	CASGSGQGRSYEQYF
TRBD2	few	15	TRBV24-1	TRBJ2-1	TGTGCCACCAGTGATTTCGGGACTAGCGGGTTTCAACGGTTCTTC	CATSDFGTSGFQRFF
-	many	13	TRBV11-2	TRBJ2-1	TGTGCCAGCAGCTTAGTGGGGCGCTATGAGCAGTTCTTC	CASSLVGRYEQFF
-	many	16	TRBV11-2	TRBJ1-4	TGTGCCAGCAGCTTAGTGAGGGGCGCGGTTGGAGAAAAACTGTTTTTT	CASSLVRGAVGEKLFF
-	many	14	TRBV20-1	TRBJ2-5	TGCAGTGCTAGAGGACTCAGTGGGTTAGAGACCCAGTACTTC	CSARGLSGLETQYF
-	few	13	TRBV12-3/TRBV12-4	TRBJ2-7	TGTGCCAGCAGAGCAGGGGGGAGTTACGAGCAGTACTTC	CASRAGGSYEQYF
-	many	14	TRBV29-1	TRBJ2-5	TGCAGCGTTGACCGGATGGACAGCCAAGAGACCCAGTACTTC	CSVDRMDSQETQYF
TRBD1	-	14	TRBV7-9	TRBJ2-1	TGTGCCAGCAGCGAAGGGACAGGGATATATGAGCAGTTCTTC	CASSEGTGIYEQFF
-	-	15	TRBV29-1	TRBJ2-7	TGCAGCGTTGAAGATGTAGGGCAGGGAAGCTACGAGCAGTACTTC	CSVEDVGQGSYEQYF
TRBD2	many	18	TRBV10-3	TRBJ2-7	TGTGCCATCAGTGAGCCGATGACTAGCGGGAGTAGCTCCTACGAGCAGTACTTC	CAISEPMTSGSSSYEQYF
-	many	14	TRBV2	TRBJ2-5	TGTGCCAGCAGTGAGACGTGGTCCCAAGAGACCCAGTACTTC	CASSETWSQETQYF